The rows below give T cell receptor beta chains drawn from one sample of a study of blood T cell repertoires in COVID-19. Profiling relied on immunoSEQ multiplex PCR, and the TCRdb table lists in-frame clones only, not all of them. The sample records 80,000 to 85,000 clones, almost 90% being singletons. Sequenced material: peripheral blood. The receptor source for this set is a woman aged 80 or over with acute or convalescent COVID-19. Both conserved end residues are part of each CDR3. A D gene is named only where the DNA matches it firmly. Some rows mark clone size as missing; the rest say once, few, many or name a class of expanded clone.

- TRBJ2-2 TRBV7-6 - CASSFGFGELFF TGTGCCAGCAGCTTCGGGTTCGGGGAGCTGTTTTTT
TRBD1 TRBJ1-1 TRBV6-6 - CASTQRDRGRGTEAFF TGTGCCAGCACCCAAAGGGACAGGGGGCGGGGGACTGAAGCTTTCTTT
- TRBJ1-6 TRBV6-5 - CASSRAGETNSPLHF TGTGCCAGCAGTCGCGCCGGGGAGACTAATTCACCCCTCCACTTT
TRBD2 TRBJ2-3 TRBV11-2 few CASTSKFAGVEGRDTQYF TGTGCCAGCACCTCTAAGTTTGCGGGAGTAGAGGGGAGAGATACGCAGTATTTT
TRBD1 TRBJ2-7 TRBV4-2 - CASSQDPTGGMDEQYF TGTGCCAGCAGCCAAGATCCCACAGGGGGTATGGACGAGCAGTACTTC
- TRBJ2-3 TRBV29-1 - CSVCLATSIGTQYF TGCAGCGTGTGCCTAGCTACTTCCATCGGTACGCAGTATTTT
- TRBJ2-3 TRBV2 - CASSPELPPRGTQYF TGTGCCAGCAGTCCCGAACTCCCCCCTCGAGGTACGCAGTATTTT
TRBD1 TRBJ1-1 TRBV6-1 - CASSERQGGYTEAFF TGTGCCAGCAGTGAAAGACAGGGTGGGTACACTGAAGCTTTCTTT
TRBD2 TRBJ2-1 TRBV3-1/TRBV3-2 - CASSRSGRGREQFF TGTGCCAGCAGCAGAAGCGGGAGAGGGCGGGAGCAGTTCTTC
- TRBJ2-3 TRBV2 - CASSDPPWTVGTDTQYF TGTGCCAGCAGTGACCCCCCTTGGACAGTGGGCACAGATACGCAGTATTTT
- TRBJ1-1 TRBV4-2 few CASSPLIEGLEAFF TGTGCCAGCAGCCCTCTGATCGAGGGTCTTGAAGCTTTCTTT
TRBD1 TRBJ2-3 TRBV5-1 few CASSLGQGTSTDTQYF TGCGCCAGCAGCTTGGGACAGGGAACCAGCACAGATACGCAGTATTTT
- TRBJ2-1 TRBV19 - CASSIETRRGTEQFF TGTGCCAGTAGTATAGAAACCCGGAGGGGCACTGAGCAGTTCTTC
- TRBJ2-5 TRBV10-3 - CAIRDRETQYF TGTGCCATCAGAGATCGGGAGACCCAGTACTTC
TRBD1 TRBJ1-1 TRBV7-8 once CASSLSLGQIEAFF TGTGCCAGCAGCTTAAGTTTGGGACAGATTGAAGCTTTCTTT
TRBD2 TRBJ2-1 TRBV9 - CASSVATAGGPIEQFF TGTGCCAGCAGCGTAGCTACGGCGGGGGGGCCGATTGAGCAGTTCTTC
TRBD1 TRBJ1-6 TRBV9 - CASSGPDREPLHF TGTGCCAGCAGCGGCCCGGACAGGGAACCCCTCCACTTT
- TRBJ2-7 TRBV5-1 - CASSLAVVPYEQYF TGCGCCAGCAGTTTAGCTGTAGTACCCTACGAGCAGTACTTC
TRBD1 TRBJ2-7 TRBV23-1 - CASSRHGGFGTGCNEQYF TGCGCCAGCAGTCGCCACGGGGGATTTGGGACAGGGTGCAACGAGCAGTACTTC
TRBD2 TRBJ2-3 TRBV5-1 - CASGLAGGPDTQYF TGCGCCAGCGGACTAGCGGGAGGGCCAGATACGCAGTATTTT
- TRBJ1-1 TRBV18 - CASSPSAPEGAFF TGTGCCAGCTCACCCTCCGCCCCCGAGGGAGCTTTCTTT
- TRBJ2-1 TRBV7-6 once CASSLEQGLGNEQFF TGTGCCAGCAGCTTAGAACAGGGATTAGGTAATGAGCAGTTCTTC
TRBD1 TRBJ2-2 TRBV7-6 - CASSQWSLGGVVTGELFF TGTGCCAGCAGCCAGTGGTCTTTAGGGGGCGTCGTCACCGGGGAGCTGTTTTTT